The 10 T cell receptor beta chains reported below all come from one sample, sequenced in a study of shared clonotypes between healthy human individuals. Using immunoSEQ multiplex PCR, the repertoire was profiled, and TCRdb retains in-frame clones only, with some absent. The sample has millions of clones, 85% to 95% seen once. What was sequenced was naive CD4+ T cells sorted from blood. Stated subset: CD45RA+ positively selected. These TCRs come from a man aged 18 to 29 in good health.

The gene calls are TRBV5-1 and TRBJ2-1; 15 bases line up with TRBD2. V lost 1 base to trimming and J lost 7 bases; unmatched junction nucleotides: 3. The CDR3 is made up of 16 amino acids. CDR1 SGHRS and CDR2 YFSETQ come from the germline V gene. The CDR3 region has the DNA TGCGCCAGCAGCTTGTCTGGGACTAGCGGGAGGAATGAGCAGTTCTTC. Its translation is CASSLSGTSGRNEQFF.

V usage is TRBV18 and J usage is TRBJ1-5, with 7 bases aligning to TRBD1. V shed 3 bases, J shed 3 bases, and the junction held 5 bases outside the gene matches. The CDR3 totals 15 residues. From germline, CDR1 is KGHSH and CDR2 LQKENI. The CDR3 protein is CASSPGQVFNQPQHF. CDR3 DNA sequence: TGTGCCAGCTCACCTGGACAGGTTTTCAATCAGCCCCAGCATTTT.

The chain links TRBV28 to TRBJ1-1; D ambiguous. CDR3 length equals 16 residues. V lost 3 bases and J 5 bases, leaving 19 bases between the germline ends. Germline V gene lookup returns CDR1 MDHEN and CDR2 SYDVKM. CDR3 DNA sequence: TGTGCCAGCAGTTTGGCCTGGGCAATATCAAAGACTGAAGCTTTCTTT. Its translation: CASSLAWAISKTEAFF.

The chain recombines TRBV6-1 with TRBJ1-6; D not certain. V gave up 3 bases and J gave up 16 bases, with 13 bases separating them. From germline, CDR1 is MNHNS and CDR2 SASEGT. CDR3 length: 12 amino acids. CDR3: CASSESGGKLHF. Written as DNA, the CDR3 is TGTGCCAGCAGTGAGTCGGGAGGGAAACTCCACTTT.

The V and J genes are TRBV11-2 and TRBJ2-7; 10 nucleotides line up with TRBD2. CDR1 and CDR2 (germline): SGHAT, FQNNGV. The length of the CDR3 is 15 residues. J lost 2 bases, V lost 1 base, and 2 bases had no gene match. This chain's CDR3 is CASSLATSGAYEQYF. The CDR3 nucleotides are TGTGCCAGCAGCTTAGCCACTAGCGGGGCCTACGAGCAGTACTTC.

The J gene is TRBJ2-5, the V gene TRBV9, with D perhaps matching TRBD2 (6 bases). The germline V and J ends were trimmed by 5 bases and 2 bases, with 22 bases remaining between them. This CDR3 has 17 residues. Germline CDR1 and CDR2: SGDLS and YYNGEE. CDR3 region: CASSPRPNIAGQETQYF. Written as DNA, the CDR3 is TGTGCCAGCAGTCCCCGTCCCAACATTGCGGGACAAGAGACCCAGTACTTC.

This chain uses TRBV15 with TRBJ1-6; possibly TRBD1 for D (6 bases). Trimming cost V 1 base and J 4 bases, with 14 bases left between them. This CDR3 has 17 amino acids. CDR1 is LNHNV and CDR2 is YYDKDF in the germline V gene (reference sequence). CDR3 coding DNA: TGTGCCACCAGCAGAGGTTGGGGAGACAGGTATAATTCACCCCTCCACTTT. It codes for CATSRGWGDRYNSPLHF.

The chain is built from TRBV30 and TRBJ1-1; no clear D gene. The CDR3 consists of 12 residues. V was clipped by 5 bases and J by 1 base, with 8 bases between them. CDR1 is GTSNPN, CDR2 SVGIG, per germline (reference sequence). DNA for the CDR3: TGTGCCTGGGCGGGTGGGAACACTGAAGCTTTCTTT. This sequence encodes CAWAGGNTEAFF. The full variable domain, completed using reference TRBV30 and TRBJ1-1, is SQTIHQWPATLVQPVGSPLSLECTVEGTSNPNLYWYRQAAGRGLQLLFYSVGIGQISSEVPQNLSASRPQDRQFILSSKKLLLSDSGFYLCAWAGGNTEAFFGQGTRLTVV.

The rearrangement links TRBV11-2 to TRBJ2-5; D possibly corresponds to TRBD1 (5 bases). The J call may be faulty, since TRBJ2-7 better matches the DNA end. The CDR3 is 14 amino acids. Germline CDR1 SGHAT, CDR2 FQNNGV. The CDR3 bases are TGTGCCAGCAGCTCCAGACAGAGGAGCTACGAGCAGTACTTC. Translation: CASSSRQRSYEQYF.

The chain couples TRBV6-4 to TRBJ2-3; 9 positions agree with TRBD1. From germline, CDR1 is MRHNA and CDR2 SNTAGT. V trimming: 5 bases; J trimming: 5 bases; junction bases outside the gene matches: 5. The CDR3 contains 14 residues. This chain's CDR3 is CASSPGQGGDTQYF. CDR3 coding DNA: TGTGCCAGCAGTCCGGGACAGGGAGGAGATACGCAGTATTTT.